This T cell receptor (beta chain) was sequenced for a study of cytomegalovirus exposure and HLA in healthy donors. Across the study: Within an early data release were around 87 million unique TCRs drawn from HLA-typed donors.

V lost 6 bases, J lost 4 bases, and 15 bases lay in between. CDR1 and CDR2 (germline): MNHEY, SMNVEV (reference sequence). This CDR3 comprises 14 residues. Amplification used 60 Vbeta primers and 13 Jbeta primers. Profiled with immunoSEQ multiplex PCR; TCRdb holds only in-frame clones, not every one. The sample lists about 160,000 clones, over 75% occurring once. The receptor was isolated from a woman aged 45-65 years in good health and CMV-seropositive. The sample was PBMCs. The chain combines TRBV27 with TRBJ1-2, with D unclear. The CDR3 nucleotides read TGTGCCAGCAGCCCGAGCGGGCGGGCCTATGGCTACACCTTC. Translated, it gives CASSPSGRAYGYTF.